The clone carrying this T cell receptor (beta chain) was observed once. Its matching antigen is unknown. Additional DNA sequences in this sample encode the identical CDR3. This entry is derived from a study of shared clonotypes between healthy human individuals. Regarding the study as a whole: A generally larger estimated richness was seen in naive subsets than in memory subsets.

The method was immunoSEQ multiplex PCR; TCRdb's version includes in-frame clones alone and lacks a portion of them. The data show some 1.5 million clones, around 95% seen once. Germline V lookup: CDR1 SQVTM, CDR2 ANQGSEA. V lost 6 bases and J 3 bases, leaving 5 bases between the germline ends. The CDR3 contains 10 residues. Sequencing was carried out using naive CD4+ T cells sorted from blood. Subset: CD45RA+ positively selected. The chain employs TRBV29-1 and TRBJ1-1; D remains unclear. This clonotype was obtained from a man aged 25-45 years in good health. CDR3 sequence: CSVRYTEAFF. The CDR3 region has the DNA TGCAGCGTCCGGTACACTGAAGCTTTCTTT.